This T cell receptor (beta chain) was recorded in a study of OX40 agonist ivuxolimab in advanced cancers. Assay used: immunoSEQ multiplex PCR; TCRdb lists only in-frame clones, some missing. The sample carries approximately 90,000 clones, roughly 90% recorded once. Peripheral blood came from all dose cohorts at three timepoints. The CDR3 consists of 14 residues. CDR1 and CDR2 from the germline V gene are SGHNT and YYREEE (reference sequence). Trimming took off 0 bases at V and 1 base at J, with 7 bases between the two ends. The sequence came from an adult with an advanced solid tumor such as melanoma, head and neck, liver or kidney cancer. This chain links TRBV5-4 with TRBJ1-2; D ambiguous. The source material was CD4+ or CD8+ T cells sorted from blood, sampled in a trial of the OX40 agonist ivuxolimab. The DNA of the CDR3 is TGTGCCAGCAGCTTGGGTGGCAATAACTATGGCTACACCTTC. Its protein is CASSLGGNNYGYTF.